The 29 T cell receptor beta chains reported below all come from one sample, sequenced in a study of blood T cell repertoires in COVID-19. TCRdb's copy holds only in-frame clones and misses some; the assay was immunoSEQ multiplex PCR. The sample lists roughly 440,000 clones, approximately 89% occurring once. The specimen was peripheral blood. The receptor source for this set is a woman in her fifties or sixties with COVID-19, enrolled during active disease.

This clone occurred many times. The genes are TRBV18 and TRBJ1-5; D gene unclear. There are 14 residues in the CDR3. Trimming left V 5 bases short and J 2 bases short, with 10 bases between. The germline V gene encodes CDR1 KGHSH and CDR2 LQKENI. CDR3 bases: TGTGCCAGCTCATCAGGTCCCCGCAATCAGCCCCAGCATTTT. Protein sequence: CASSSGPRNQPQHF. The variable domain in full, with the rest retrieved from reference TRBV18 and TRBJ1-5, is NAGVMQNPRHLVRRRGQEARLRCSPMKGHSHVYWYRQLPEEGLKFMVYLQKENIIDESGMPKERFSAEFPKEGPSILRIQQVVRGDSAAYFCASSSGPRNQPQHFGDGTRLSIL.

This CDR3 is CASSSSRLDLTGELFF. The CDR3 DNA follows: TGTGCCAGCAGTTCCAGCCGTCTGGACTTAACCGGGGAGCTGTTTTTT. The chain recombines TRBV7-9 with TRBJ2-2, with D possibly TRBD2 on 5 matching bases. V was clipped by 6 bases and J by 5 bases, with 19 bases between them. The CDR3 is made up of 16 amino acids. Germline-derived CDR1 and CDR2 are SEHNR and FQNEAQ (reference sequence).

The chain joins TRBV7-6 to TRBJ1-3; 8 nucleotides match TRBD1. The germline V gene has CDR1 SGHVS and CDR2 FNYEAQ. The V gene end was trimmed by 8 bases and the J gene end by 2 bases; junction bases not matched to a gene: 8. CDR3 length: 15 amino acids. The DNA for the CDR3 is TGTGCCAGCTCCGGGTCGGACAGGGCTGGAAACACCATATATTTT. Encoded protein: CASSGSDRAGNTIYF.

The genes are TRBV3-1 (or the pseudogene TRBV3-2) and TRBJ1-1; no clear D gene. CDR1 is LGHDT, CDR2 YNNKEL, per germline (reference sequence). Trimming removed 1 base at V and 1 base at J, with 13 bases between. This CDR3 is built from 16 residues. CDR3 DNA: TGTGCCAGCAGCCAAGCTGAGGGCGGACCGAACACTGAAGCTTTCTTT. Amino acid sequence: CASSQAEGGPNTEAFF.

This chain links TRBV19 with TRBJ1-4; 10 bases are shared with TRBD1. The CDR3 extends over 15 amino acids. CDR1 is LNHDA and CDR2 is SQIVND in the germline V gene (reference sequence). Losses at the gene ends were 3 bases for V and 6 bases for J; bases not matched to a gene: 4. For the CDR3, the DNA is TGTGCCAGTAGTATCAGGACAGGGGGATATGAAAAACTGTTTTTT. Translating it yields CASSIRTGGYEKLFF.

The rearrangement joins TRBV4-1 to TRBJ2-1; tentative D call: TRBD1 (6 bases). This CDR3 comprises 16 residues. Germline CDR1 and CDR2: MGHRA and YSYEKL. V gave up 3 bases and J gave up 0 bases, with 12 bases separating them. CDR3: CASSHKDRSSYNEQFF. CDR3 sequence (DNA): TGCGCCAGCAGCCACAAAGACAGGAGCTCCTACAATGAGCAGTTCTTC.

This chain uses TRBV27 with TRBJ2-1; TRBD1 matches 10 bases. V lost 3 bases, J lost 4 bases, and 3 bases stayed unmatched. Germline V CDR1 and CDR2: MNHEY, SMNVEV (reference sequence). The CDR3 is 15 amino acids. The CDR3 DNA sequence: TGTGCCAGCAGTTTGGACAGGGGGGGATACAATGAGCAGTTCTTC. This translates into CASSLDRGGYNEQFF.

This chain connects TRBV10-3 to TRBJ1-4; TRBD1 matches at 7 bases. V trimming: 0 bases; J trimming: 4 bases; junction bases outside the gene matches: 5. The CDR3 is made up of 16 amino acids. The germline CDR1 and CDR2 sequences are ENHRY and SYGVKD. As DNA, the CDR3 is TGTGCCATCAGTGAGTCTGGGACAGCAATTAATGAAAAACTGTTTTTT. It encodes CAISESGTAINEKLFF.

The CDR3 region is CASSRVSDGDRYTF. CDR3 DNA sequence: TGTGCCAGCAGTCGGGTTTCCGACGGGGATCGCTACACCTTC. The rearrangement uses TRBV27 and TRBJ1-2; D is uncertain. V was shortened by 5 bases and J by 9 bases, with 19 bases between the two germline ends. The germline V gene encodes CDR1 MNHEY and CDR2 SMNVEV (reference sequence). This CDR3 spans 14 amino acids.

This chain joins TRBV13 and TRBJ2-7; D ambiguous. This CDR3 contains 12 residues. Germline V CDR1 and CDR2: PRHDT, FYEKMQ (reference sequence). The ends were cut back, 3 bases at V and 1 base at J, with 4 bases in the middle. The CDR3 region is CASSFTSYEQYF. CDR3 in DNA: TGTGCCAGCAGCTTCACATCCTACGAGCAGTACTTC.

The gene calls are TRBV2 and TRBJ1-5; D remains ambiguous. Germline CDR1 SNHLY, CDR2 FYNNEI. This CDR3 has 14 residues. V gave up 4 bases and J gave up 0 bases, with 7 bases separating them. As DNA, the CDR3 is TGTGCCAGCAGTGCGGAGAATAGCAATCAGCCCCAGCATTTT. It specifies CASSAENSNQPQHF. The complete variable domain, with remaining parts taken from reference TRBV2 and TRBJ1-5, reads EPEVTQTPSHQVTQMGQEVILRCVPISNHLYFYWYRQILGQKVEFLVSFYNNEISEKSEIFDDQFSVERPDGSNFTLKIRSTKLEDSAMYFCASSAENSNQPQHFGDGTRLSIL.

The chain links TRBV29-1 to TRBJ2-3, with 10 bases identical to TRBD1. The CDR3 totals 13 residues. Germline V gene sequence: CDR1 SQVTM, CDR2 ANQGSEA. J was trimmed by 15 bases and V by 2 bases; bases with no gene match: 11. In nucleotides, the CDR3 is TGCAGCGTTGAAACAACCGGGACAGGGGATATTTATTTT. As protein: CSVETTGTGDIYF.

Worth noting for this clone: Other DNA sequences within the sample encode an identical CDR3. The V gene is TRBV10-3, the J gene TRBJ2-5, with TRBD1 matching 8 bases. Germline values: CDR1 ENHRY, CDR2 SYGVKD. V shed 6 bases, J shed 3 bases, and the junction held 6 bases outside the gene matches. This CDR3 region has 14 residues. CDR3 nucleotide sequence: TGTGCCATCAGGGCCGGGACAGGAGAAGAGACCCAGTACTTC. Its translation is CAIRAGTGEETQYF.

The chain joins TRBV19 to TRBJ2-4; 8 nucleotides agree with TRBD2. The germline CDR1 and CDR2 sequences are LNHDA and SQIVND (reference sequence). After removal of 5 bases from V and 8 bases from J, the junction contained 14 bases not matched to a gene. The CDR3 covers 16 residues. In DNA form, the CDR3 reads TGTGCCAGTAGTCCCGCCGGGACTAGAGTCTCGGACATTCAGTACTTC. Translation gives CASSPAGTRVSDIQYF.

The chain combines TRBV10-3 with TRBJ1-5; a weak D match, TRBD1 (5 bases). Germline V gives CDR1 ENHRY, CDR2 SYGVKD. The CDR3 totals 14 residues. V was cut by 0 bases and J by 7 bases, with 10 bases left in between. This chain's CDR3 is CAISESVGGQPQHF. The CDR3 DNA reads as TGTGCCATCAGTGAGTCGGTCGGGGGACAGCCCCAGCATTTT.

The V gene is TRBV5-1, the J gene TRBJ2-1; 10 nucleotides align to TRBD2. Per germline, CDR1 SGHRS and CDR2 YFSETQ. The CDR3 length is 14 residues. Trimming removed 1 base from V and 9 bases from J; junction bases left unmatched: 4. In nucleotides, the CDR3 is TGCGCCAGCAGCTTGAGCGGGGGGGCCGGTGAGCAGTTCTTC. It encodes CASSLSGGAGEQFF.

The chain employs TRBV7-9 and TRBJ2-1; D possibly corresponds to TRBD1 (6 bases). Per the germline V gene, CDR1 is SEHNR and CDR2 is FQNEAQ (reference sequence). The CDR3 extends over 13 amino acids. The V gene lost 5 bases and the J gene lost 8 bases, with 13 bases spanning the gap. The CDR3 region is CASSQDSWDEQFF. The CDR3 DNA sequence: TGTGCCAGCAGCCAGGACAGTTGGGATGAGCAGTTCTTC.

V gene TRBV2 combines with J gene TRBJ2-1; 12 nucleotides agree with TRBD2. CDR3 length equals 14 residues. With 7 bases clipped from V and 7 bases from J, the junction kept 5 bases outside the gene matches. Looked up from germline, CDR1 is SNHLY and CDR2 is FYNNEI. The CDR3 DNA follows: TGTGCCAGCATGAGACTAGCGGGGGCAAATGAGCAGTTCTTC. Amino acid sequence: CASMRLAGANEQFF.

This chain uses TRBV6-5 with TRBJ1-5; TRBD1 agrees at 7 bases. The CDR3 totals 15 residues. Germline V gene data show CDR1 as MNHEY and CDR2 as SVGAGI. The V gene end was trimmed by 0 bases and the J gene end by 6 bases; junction bases not matched to a gene: 5. The CDR3 coding sequence is TGTGCCAGCAGTTACTCGACAGGGATTGTTCAGCCCCAGCATTTT. Protein sequence: CASSYSTGIVQPQHF.

V usage is TRBV5-1 and J usage is TRBJ2-3; 9 nucleotides align to TRBD2. Germline V gene sequence: CDR1 SGHRS, CDR2 YFSETQ. This CDR3 spans 14 amino acids. V gave up 5 bases and J gave up 5 bases; unmatched junction bases: 6. The CDR3 DNA is TGCGCCAGCAGGGTAGCGGGGGAACGAGATACGCAGTATTTT. This translates into CASRVAGERDTQYF.

This clone was counted only a few times. The J gene is TRBJ1-1, the V gene TRBV30; tentative D call: TRBD1 (5 bases). This CDR3 has 13 amino acids. V was pared by 0 bases and J by 3 bases, with 8 bases between. CDR1 GTSNPN and CDR2 SVGIG come from the germline V gene (reference sequence). CDR3 sequence (DNA): TGTGCCTGGAGTGTACGCAGGGACACTGAAGCTTTCTTT. Amino acid sequence: CAWSVRRDTEAFF.

The genes are TRBV10-3 and TRBJ1-3; D call uncertain. V was pared by 5 bases and J by 2 bases, with 10 bases between. This CDR3 is 14 amino acids long. Looked up from germline, CDR1 is ENHRY and CDR2 is SYGVKD. The CDR3 sequence is CAISQDTAGNTIYF. The CDR3 DNA reads TGTGCCATCAGTCAAGACACTGCTGGAAACACCATATATTTT.

This clone was detected a few times. This sequence joins TRBV24-1 and TRBJ2-7; 12 bases are shared with TRBD2. The CDR3 contains 15 residues. CDR1 is KGHDR and CDR2 is SFDVKD in the germline V gene. Trimming removed 5 bases from V and 4 bases from J; junction bases left unmatched: 5. The CDR3 spells CATSAELAGGYEQYF. CDR3 nucleotide sequence: TGTGCCACCAGTGCCGAACTAGCGGGGGGATACGAGCAGTACTTC.

In this sample, this clone turned up once. The chain has TRBV21-1 and TRBJ1-4. TRBV21-1 is deemed a pseudogene. The length of the CDR3 is 15 residues. The DNA of the CDR3 is TGTGCCAGCAGCACCCCGACGGGAACTAATGAAAAACTGTTTTTT. Protein: CASSTPTGTNEKLFF.

The CDR3 coding sequence is TGTGCCAGCAGTGAAGGGATCAGGGGGTACACTGAAGCTTTCTTT. Translation: CASSEGIRGYTEAFF. The rearrangement joins TRBV2 to TRBJ1-1, with 7 bases aligning to TRBD1. The CDR3 is 15 residues long. The J segment lost 3 bases and the V segment lost 1 base, leaving 5 bases of the junction unmatched. Germline V gives CDR1 SNHLY, CDR2 FYNNEI.

The chain has TRBV19 and TRBJ1-2; D is possibly TRBD1 (5 bases). CDR1 is LNHDA, CDR2 SQIVND, per germline (reference sequence). V lost 10 bases to trimming and J lost 2 bases, with 14 bases between them. CDR3 length: 13 residues. The chain's CDR3 is CATSQGTNYGYTF. In DNA, the CDR3 is TGTGCCACTTCGCAGGGCACCAACTATGGCTACACCTTC.

The chain combines TRBV6-5 with TRBJ2-1; 7 nucleotides agree with TRBD1. The CDR3 is 14 amino acids. The junction had 11 bases not matched to a gene; V was cut back by 5 bases and J by 10 bases. Germline V lookup: CDR1 MNHEY, CDR2 SVGAGI. CDR3 in DNA: TGTGCCAGCAGTACCGGGGACAGACTATACGAGCAGTTCTTC. As protein: CASSTGDRLYEQFF.

The chain combines TRBV5-1 with TRBJ1-2; possibly TRBD1 for D (6 bases). The CDR3 is made up of 18 amino acids. V shed 4 bases and J shed 0 bases, with 22 bases lying between them. In germline, CDR1 is SGHRS, CDR2 YFSETQ. The CDR3 sequence is CASSPEDRLLTANYGYTF. CDR3 nucleotides: TGCGCCAGCAGCCCGGAGGACAGATTATTAACCGCTAACTATGGCTACACCTTC.

The CDR3 DNA reads TGTGCCAGCAGCCCCCGGACAGGGGAAAGTTCACCCCTCCACTTT. Encoded protein: CASSPRTGESSPLHF. V and J are TRBV7-2 and TRBJ1-6; 9 bases align to TRBD1. Trimming cost V 5 bases and J 9 bases; bases outside gene matches: 8. This CDR3 contains 15 residues. CDR1 and CDR2 (germline): SGHTA, FQGNSA.